The 23 T cell receptor beta chains in this list originate from one sample, sequenced in a study of blood T cell repertoires in COVID-19. Assay: immunoSEQ multiplex PCR; the TCRdb copy retains only in-frame clones and omits some. The sample holds 35,000 to 40,000 clones, around 85% seen once. Sequencing input: peripheral blood. All receptors come from a human donor with acute or convalescent COVID-19. The donor label of this sample is uncertain.

The rearrangement uses TRBV19 and TRBJ2-3, with D possibly being TRBD1 (6 bases). CDR3 length: 13 amino acids. V was trimmed by 6 bases and J by 2 bases, leaving 9 bases between them. Germline V gives CDR1 LNHDA, CDR2 SQIVND (reference sequence). The CDR3 sequence is CASRNRDTDTQYF. CDR3 in DNA: TGTGCCAGTAGAAACAGGGACACAGATACGCAGTATTTT.

The J gene is TRBJ1-6, the V gene TRBV11-2, with no clear D. The germline CDR1 and CDR2 sequences are SGHAT and FQNNGV. The length of the CDR3 is 16 residues. Trimming took off 1 base at V and 9 bases at J, with 16 bases between the two ends. CDR3 amino acids: CASSLGTGRVGSPLHF. DNA for the CDR3: TGTGCCAGCAGCTTAGGTACCGGGAGAGTGGGTTCACCCCTCCACTTT.

The chain links TRBV18 to TRBJ2-2, with D possibly TRBD1 on 6 matching bases. The germline V gene has CDR1 KGHSH and CDR2 LQKENI. This CDR3 region has 16 residues. V lost 5 bases, J lost 2 bases, and 15 bases lay in between. The CDR3 nucleotides read TGTGCCAGCTCAAGTCAAACCGGGACAAACACCGGGGAGCTGTTTTTT. Translated: CASSSQTGTNTGELFF.

This clone was seen more than once but under ten times. The chain is built from TRBV9 and TRBJ1-1; weak D call: TRBD1 (5 bases). V was trimmed by 0 bases and J by 1 base, leaving 16 bases between them. The CDR3 has 17 residues. In germline, CDR1 is SGDLS, CDR2 YYNGEE. The DNA for the CDR3 is TGTGCCAGCAGCGTAGCTACGGGGGGTAACGGGAACACTGAAGCTTTCTTT. This sequence encodes CASSVATGGNGNTEAFF. Full variable domain (rest looked up from reference TRBV9 and TRBJ1-1): DSGVTQTPKHLITATGQRVTLRCSPRSGDLSVYWYQQSLDQGLQFLIQYYNGEERAKGNILERFSAQQFPDLHSELNLSSLELGDSALYFCASSVATGGNGNTEAFFGQGTRLTVV.

J is TRBJ1-2 and V is TRBV5-1; D is perhaps TRBD1 (6 bases). The germline V and J ends were trimmed by 7 bases and 0 bases, with 13 bases remaining between them. This CDR3 is 14 amino acids long. Germline loops: CDR1 SGHRS, CDR2 YFSETQ. The CDR3 DNA reads TGCGCCAGCCGGACAGATGCAGCTAACTATGGCTACACCTTC. The encoded protein is CASRTDAANYGYTF.

This chain connects TRBV3-1 (or the pseudogene TRBV3-2) to TRBJ2-1; the match to TRBD2 covers 14 bases. Germline trimming cut 6 bases from V and 4 bases from J; bases unmatched to any gene: 8. Germline V gene lookup returns CDR1 LGHDT and CDR2 YNNKEL (reference sequence). The CDR3 runs to 17 residues. The CDR3 loop reads CASRGTSGGHYYNEQFF. In DNA, the CDR3 is TGTGCCAGCAGGGGGACTAGCGGGGGACATTATTACAATGAGCAGTTCTTC.

The V gene is TRBV6-5, the J gene TRBJ1-3; 7 positions agree with TRBD1. Germline values: CDR1 MNHEY, CDR2 SVGAGI. V gave up 0 bases and J gave up 4 bases; unmatched junction bases: 6. The CDR3 length is 16 residues. The CDR3 nucleotides read TGTGCCAGCAGTTACTCAACCGGGACAGTCGGAAACACCATATATTTT. Its protein is CASSYSTGTVGNTIYF.

CDR3 nucleotide sequence: TGTGCCAGTAAGCGGTTGAGCTCCTACAATGAGCAGTTCTTC. This gives the protein CASKRLSSYNEQFF. The V and J genes are TRBV6-5 and TRBJ2-1; D possibly corresponds to TRBD2 (5 bases). The V end lost 9 bases, the J end lost 0 bases, and 12 bases lay between the germline ends. CDR3 length: 14 residues. The germline V gene has CDR1 MNHEY and CDR2 SVGAGI.

The chain employs TRBV5-1 and TRBJ2-1; D perhaps matches TRBD2 (6 bases). Germline V lookup: CDR1 SGHRS, CDR2 YFSETQ. V was clipped by 5 bases and J by 4 bases, with 13 bases between them. There are 14 residues in the CDR3. The CDR3: CASRVGGEYNEQFF. CDR3 nucleotide sequence: TGCGCCAGCAGAGTGGGAGGCGAGTACAATGAGCAGTTCTTC.

The chain employs TRBV19 and TRBJ1-4; possible D gene TRBD1, 6 bases. In germline, CDR1 is LNHDA, CDR2 SQIVND (reference sequence). This CDR3 comprises 15 residues. V lost 6 bases and J 4 bases, leaving 15 bases between the germline ends. DNA of the CDR3: TGTGCCAGTAGGGGCAGGGGATCAGATAATGAAAAACTGTTTTTT. Amino acids: CASRGRGSDNEKLFF.

The chain has TRBV4-3 and TRBJ2-2, with D maybe TRBD2 (6 bases). Germline V gene lookup returns CDR1 LGHNA and CDR2 YSLEER. CDR3 size: 16 residues. Trimming pared 3 bases from V and 1 base from J, leaving 12 bases between. The CDR3 coding sequence is TGCGCCAGCAGCCATCATAGGGGAGGGAACACCGGGGAGCTGTTTTTT. Translation gives CASSHHRGGNTGELFF.

The chain uses TRBV4-3 and TRBJ2-3; possibly TRBD1 for D (5 bases). Germline V gene sequence: CDR1 LGHNA, CDR2 YSLEER. This CDR3 spans 15 amino acids. Trimming pared 1 base from V and 4 bases from J, leaving 12 bases between. CDR3 coding DNA: TGCGCCAGCAGCCAAGGAGGCCTAGGGGCAGATACGCAGTATTTT. The encoded protein is CASSQGGLGADTQYF.

Written as DNA, the CDR3 is TGTGCCAGCACTACCGACAGGGACGAGCAGTACTTC. Its protein product is CASTTDRDEQYF. The chain carries TRBV2 and TRBJ2-7; TRBD1 matches 7 bases. J gave up 5 bases and V 7 bases, and 5 bases lay outside the gene matches. Germline V CDR1 and CDR2: SNHLY, FYNNEI. The CDR3 totals 12 residues.

CDR3 amino acids: CATSRRYEPGLAGNNEQFF. In DNA, the CDR3 is TGTGCCACCAGCAGGCGATACGAACCGGGACTAGCGGGAAACAATGAGCAGTTCTTC. The genes are TRBV15 and TRBJ2-1; 13 positions match TRBD2. V gave up 3 bases and J gave up 5 bases; unmatched junction bases: 13. CDR3 length: 19 residues. Germline CDR1 is LNHNV and CDR2 is YYDKDF (reference sequence).

As for this clone: The same CDR3 arises from other DNA sequences in this sample as well. The chain carries TRBV10-3 and TRBJ1-6; 7 nucleotides line up with TRBD1. V trimming: 6 bases; J trimming: 9 bases; junction bases outside the gene matches: 8. The germline gives CDR1 ENHRY, CDR2 SYGVKD. The CDR3 consists of 14 residues. CDR3 in amino acids: CAIRGGPPGSPLHF. The CDR3, as DNA: TGTGCCATCAGAGGGGGCCCCCCGGGTTCACCCCTCCACTTT.

Written as DNA, the CDR3 is TGTGCCAGCAGCCGCGCGTCATCTAGCGGGACTGAGACCCAGTACTTC. Translating it yields CASSRASSSGTETQYF. The chain carries TRBV3-1 (or the pseudogene TRBV3-2) and TRBJ2-5, with 9 nucleotides matching TRBD2. CDR3 length: 16 residues. After removal of 4 bases from V and 5 bases from J, the junction contained 11 bases not matched to a gene. The germline gives CDR1 LGHDT, CDR2 YNNKEL (reference sequence).

Only a few counts were recorded for this clone. Other DNA sequences of this sample code for an identical CDR3. The chain is built from TRBV5-6 and TRBJ1-5, with TRBD1 matching over 7 bases. The CDR3 runs to 15 residues. V lost 0 bases to trimming and J lost 0 bases; unmatched junction nucleotides: 0. Germline lookup yields CDR1 SGHDT and CDR2 YYEEEE. The CDR3 sequence is CASSLAGGSNQPQHF. The CDR3, as DNA: TGTGCCAGCAGCTTGGCAGGGGGTAGCAATCAGCCCCAGCATTTT.

The chain combines TRBV18 with TRBJ2-7; TRBD1 matches 7 bases. The V gene's germline CDR1 is KGHSH and CDR2 LQKENI. The CDR3 spans 13 residues. Losses at the gene ends were 4 bases for V and 2 bases for J; bases not matched to a gene: 2. The CDR3 protein is CASSHGTAYEQYF. Here the CDR3 DNA reads TGTGCCAGCTCACACGGGACAGCCTACGAGCAGTACTTC.

V gene TRBV29-1 combines with J gene TRBJ1-2; D remains unclear. Germline V lookup: CDR1 SQVTM, CDR2 ANQGSEA. Trimming left V 6 bases short and J 8 bases short, with 16 bases between. This CDR3 contains 12 residues. CDR3 protein: CSVPRGSSGYTF. The CDR3 DNA follows: TGCAGCGTGCCGAGAGGGTCCAGCGGCTACACCTTC. Using reference TRBV29-1 and TRBJ1-2 for the parts outside the CDR3, the full variable domain is SAVISQKPSRDICQRGTSLTIQCQVDSQVTMMFWYRQQPGQSLTLIATANQGSEATYESGFVIDKFPISRPNLTFSTLTVSNMSPEDSSIYLCSVPRGSSGYTFGSGTRLTVV.

The chain employs TRBV14 and TRBJ1-1, with D perhaps matching TRBD1 (6 bases). V lost 7 bases and J lost 0, with 12 bases in between. There are 14 residues in the CDR3. Germline lookup yields CDR1 SGHDN and CDR2 FVKESK. Here the CDR3 reads CASKGPGVNTEAFF. The CDR3 nucleotides are TGTGCCAGCAAGGGGCCAGGGGTGAACACTGAAGCTTTCTTT.

This chain links TRBV6-5 with TRBJ2-5; no firm D call. Trimming removed 4 bases from V and 3 bases from J, with 9 bases in between. Germline V gene data show CDR1 as MNHEY and CDR2 as SVGAGI. The CDR3 has 13 amino acids. As DNA, the CDR3 is TGTGCCAGCAGTTTAGTCGCGGAAGAGACCCAGTACTTC. As protein: CASSLVAEETQYF.

This rearrangement joins TRBV6-5 to TRBJ1-1; a weak D match, TRBD1 (6 bases). The V end lost 8 bases, the J end lost 2 bases, and 15 bases lay between the germline ends. The germline V gene has CDR1 MNHEY and CDR2 SVGAGI. This CDR3 has 14 residues. The chain's CDR3 is CASLRGNTNTEAFF. Here the CDR3 DNA reads TGTGCCAGCTTAAGGGGGAATACCAACACTGAAGCTTTCTTT.

This clone was recorded once. The gene calls are TRBV19 and TRBJ1-5, with 7 bases matching TRBD1. The junction had 11 bases not matched to a gene; V was cut back by 9 bases and J by 0 bases. Per the germline V gene, CDR1 is LNHDA and CDR2 is SQIVND (reference sequence). This CDR3 is built from 16 residues. CDR3 loop: CASDIRQGVSNQPQHF. The DNA of the CDR3 is TGTGCCAGCGACATCCGACAGGGTGTTAGCAATCAGCCCCAGCATTTT.